Listed here are 14 T cell receptor beta chains from one sample, sequenced in a study of blood T cell repertoires in COVID-19. Only in-frame clones appear in the TCRdb table, and some are missing; sequencing was by immunoSEQ multiplex PCR. The sample lists roughly 200,000 clones, roughly 89% seen once, with approximately 0.64% in the top ten. Material for sequencing was peripheral blood. The receptors come from a man over 45 with acute or convalescent COVID-19.

The J gene is TRBJ2-7, the V gene TRBV6-5; D is perhaps TRBD2 (6 bases). The CDR3 is 11 residues long. Germline V lookup: CDR1 MNHEY, CDR2 SVGAGI. V was pared by 8 bases and J by 4 bases, with 9 bases between. In DNA, the CDR3 is TGTGCCAGCGGGGGGATTTACGAGCAGTACGTC. This translates into CASGGIYEQYV.

This clone occurred once. The V and J genes are TRBV4-2 and TRBJ1-4; 9 nucleotides match TRBD1. Germline-derived CDR1 and CDR2 are LGHNA and YNFKEQ. The V segment lost 1 base and the J segment 7 bases; nucleotides outside the gene matches: 10. The CDR3 is 17 amino acids. The CDR3 nucleotides read TGTGCCAGCAGCCAAGGGGGATGGGGACAGGGCTTTGAAAAACTGTTTTTT. Amino acids: CASSQGGWGQGFEKLFF.

The genes are TRBV27 and TRBJ1-5; D possibly corresponds to TRBD1 (5 bases). V lost 10 bases, J lost 5 bases, and 18 bases lay in between. The CDR3 runs 14 residues. Germline values: CDR1 MNHEY, CDR2 SMNVEV (reference sequence). The DNA of the CDR3 is TGTGCCAACTCATCTAGGGGAGGAGATCAGCCCCAGCATTTT. Residues: CANSSRGGDQPQHF.

The V call is TRBV10-3, the J call TRBJ1-4; 7 bases line up with TRBD1. Unmatched junction bases numbered 6, after V lost 2 bases and J lost 3 bases. The germline CDR1 and CDR2 sequences are ENHRY and SYGVKD. This CDR3 comprises 16 residues. Written as DNA, the CDR3 is TGTGCCATCAGTGAGACTACCGGGACAGCTAATGAAAAACTGTTTTTT. Its protein is CAISETTGTANEKLFF.

The chain carries TRBV7-2 and TRBJ2-7; 9 bases are shared with TRBD2. CDR1 is SGHTA and CDR2 is FQGNSA in the germline V gene. Trimming took 5 bases from V and 7 from J; bases not matched to a gene: 12. The CDR3 is 15 residues long. CDR3 coding DNA: TGTGCCAGCAGCCCGGTAGCGGGGGCTTGGGGGGAGCAGTACGTC. The encoded protein is CASSPVAGAWGEQYV.

The rearrangement joins TRBV7-2 to TRBJ1-2, with D possibly being TRBD1 (6 bases). V shed 5 bases and J shed 0 bases, with 13 bases lying between them. This CDR3 comprises 15 residues. Germline CDR1 and CDR2: SGHTA and FQGNSA. CDR3 protein: CASSQTGNSNYGYTF. The CDR3 DNA reads as TGTGCCAGCAGCCAAACAGGGAATTCTAACTATGGCTACACCTTC. The variable domain in full, with the rest retrieved from reference TRBV7-2 and TRBJ1-2, is GAGVSQSPSNKVTEKGKDVELRCDPISGHTALYWYRQSLGQGLEFLIYFQGNSAPDKSGLPSDRFSAERTGGSVSTLTIQRTQQEDSAVYLCASSQTGNSNYGYTFGSGTRLTVV.

The chain recombines TRBV25-1 with TRBJ1-1; possible D gene TRBD1, 6 bases. V lost 6 bases, J lost 3 bases, and 11 bases lay in between. This CDR3 region has 13 residues. Per germline, CDR1 MGHDK and CDR2 SYGVNS. In DNA, the CDR3 is TGTGCCAGCAGGATACAGGGAGACACTGAAGCTTTCTTT. It encodes CASRIQGDTEAFF.

The V gene is TRBV21-1, the J gene TRBJ1-2; TRBD1 is taken as the D call from the table, unchecked against the DNA. TRBV21-1 is shown as a pseudogene. The CDR3 extends over 12 amino acids. The CDR3 DNA sequence: TGTGCCAGCAATGGGACAGGGGAAGGCTACACCTTC. This codes for CASNGTGEGYTF.

The chain recombines TRBV7-2 with TRBJ1-1; TRBD1 agrees at 7 bases. CDR1 SGHTA and CDR2 FQGNSA come from the germline V gene. CDR3 length: 13 residues. Losses at the gene ends were 3 bases for V and 9 bases for J; bases not matched to a gene: 7. This chain's CDR3 is CASSLSTGLKAFF. CDR3 DNA: TGTGCCAGCAGCTTGTCGACAGGGTTGAAAGCTTTCTTT.

The chain is built from TRBV27 and TRBJ2-6; 8 bases match TRBD1. V trimming: 8 bases; J trimming: 2 bases; junction bases outside the gene matches: 11. The CDR3 totals 17 residues. Per the germline V gene, CDR1 is MNHEY and CDR2 is SMNVEV (reference sequence). The chain's CDR3 is CASGQGQAFPGANVLTF. The CDR3 bases are TGTGCCAGCGGCCAGGGACAGGCTTTCCCTGGGGCCAACGTCCTGACTTTC.

The rearrangement links TRBV27 to TRBJ1-5; 7 bases fit TRBD1. The length of the CDR3 is 15 residues. The V and J ends lost 3 bases and 3 bases, in that order; junction bases with no gene match: 5. CDR1 and CDR2 from the germline V gene are MNHEY and SMNVEV (reference sequence). CDR3 residues: CASSLRTGTNQPQHF. CDR3 coding DNA: TGTGCCAGCAGTTTGAGGACAGGCACCAATCAGCCCCAGCATTTT.

In this sample, this clone turned up once. This chain uses TRBV15 with TRBJ1-2; 9 bases align to TRBD1. The germline CDR1 and CDR2 sequences are LNHNV and YYDKDF (reference sequence). V was pared by 0 bases and J by 4 bases, with 3 bases of the junction left unmatched. The CDR3 length is 15 residues. The CDR3 DNA is TGTGCCACCAGCAGAGAGAGGGGACAGGGCTATGGCTACACCTTC. This codes for CATSRERGQGYGYTF.

CDR3 protein: CASSLGGGAEETQYF. CDR3 DNA: TGCGCCAGCAGCCTCGGCGGGGGGGCCGAAGAGACCCAGTACTTC. The chain has TRBV4-3 and TRBJ2-5, with 9 bases matching TRBD2. Trimming took 4 bases from V and 3 from J; bases not matched to a gene: 6. The CDR3 is 15 residues long. Germline CDR1 is LGHNA and CDR2 is YSLEER.

V gene TRBV27 combines with J gene TRBJ1-6, with D uncertain. CDR1 is MNHEY, CDR2 SMNVEV, per germline (reference sequence). The CDR3 has 14 amino acids. Trimming stripped 5 bases from V and 6 bases from J, with 11 bases between. CDR3 region: CASSPRYSNSPLHF. The CDR3 DNA reads TGTGCCAGCAGTCCGCGCTACTCTAATTCACCCCTCCACTTT.